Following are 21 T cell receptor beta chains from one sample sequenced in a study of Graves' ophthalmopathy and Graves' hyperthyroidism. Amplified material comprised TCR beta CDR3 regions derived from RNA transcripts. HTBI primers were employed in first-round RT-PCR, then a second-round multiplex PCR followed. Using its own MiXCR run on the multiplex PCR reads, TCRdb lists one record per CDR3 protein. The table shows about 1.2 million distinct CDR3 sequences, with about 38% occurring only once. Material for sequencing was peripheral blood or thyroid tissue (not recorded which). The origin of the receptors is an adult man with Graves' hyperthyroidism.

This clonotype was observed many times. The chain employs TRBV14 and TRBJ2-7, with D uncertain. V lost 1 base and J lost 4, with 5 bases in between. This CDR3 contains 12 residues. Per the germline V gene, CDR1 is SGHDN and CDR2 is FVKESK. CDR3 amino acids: CASSQVVYEQYF. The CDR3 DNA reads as TGTGCCAGCAGCCAAGTGGTTTACGAGCAGTACTTC. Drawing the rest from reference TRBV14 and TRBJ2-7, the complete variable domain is EAGVTQFPSHSVIEKGQTVTLRCDPISGHDNLYWYRRVMGKEIKFLLHFVKESKQDESGMPNNRFLAERTGGTYSTLKVQPAELEDSGVYFCASSQVVYEQYFGPGTRLTVT.

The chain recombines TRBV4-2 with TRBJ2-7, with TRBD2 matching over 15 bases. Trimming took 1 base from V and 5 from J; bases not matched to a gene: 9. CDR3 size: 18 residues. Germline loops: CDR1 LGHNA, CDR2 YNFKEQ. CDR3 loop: CASSQVDMGLAGGHEQYF. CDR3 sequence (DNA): TGTGCCAGCAGCCAAGTTGATATGGGACTAGCGGGAGGCCACGAGCAGTACTTC.

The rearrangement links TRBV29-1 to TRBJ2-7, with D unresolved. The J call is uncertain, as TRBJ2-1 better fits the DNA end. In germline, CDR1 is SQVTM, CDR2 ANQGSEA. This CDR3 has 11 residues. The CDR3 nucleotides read TGCAGCGTTGTTGCCGACAATGAGCAGTTCTTC. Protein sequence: CSVVADNEQFF.

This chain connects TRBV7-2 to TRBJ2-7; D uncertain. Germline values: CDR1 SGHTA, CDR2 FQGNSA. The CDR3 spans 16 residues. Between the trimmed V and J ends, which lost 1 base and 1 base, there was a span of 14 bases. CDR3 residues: CASSLVLRRGSYEQYF. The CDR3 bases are TGTGCCAGCAGCTTAGTCCTCCGTCGTGGTTCCTACGAGCAGTACTTC.

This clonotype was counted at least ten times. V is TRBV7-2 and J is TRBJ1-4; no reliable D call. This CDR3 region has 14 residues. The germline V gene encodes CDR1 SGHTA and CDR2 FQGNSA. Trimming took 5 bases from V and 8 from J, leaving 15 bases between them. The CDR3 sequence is CASSPTSTFEKLFF. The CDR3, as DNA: TGTGCCAGCAGCCCCACTTCAACATTCGAAAAACTGTTTTTT.

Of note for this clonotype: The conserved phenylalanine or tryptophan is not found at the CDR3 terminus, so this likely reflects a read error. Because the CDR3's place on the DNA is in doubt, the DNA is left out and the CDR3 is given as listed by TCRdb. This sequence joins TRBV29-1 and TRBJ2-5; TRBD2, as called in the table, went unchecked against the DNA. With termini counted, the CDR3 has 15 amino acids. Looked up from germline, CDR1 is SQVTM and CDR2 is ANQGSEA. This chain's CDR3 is CSVEGAGDYGYTFGS.

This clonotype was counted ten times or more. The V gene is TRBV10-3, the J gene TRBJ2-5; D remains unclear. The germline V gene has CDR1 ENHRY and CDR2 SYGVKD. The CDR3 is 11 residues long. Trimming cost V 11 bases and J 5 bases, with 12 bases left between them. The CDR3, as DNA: TGTGCCGTTGGGATAGGGGAGACCCAGTACTTC. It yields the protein CAVGIGETQYF.

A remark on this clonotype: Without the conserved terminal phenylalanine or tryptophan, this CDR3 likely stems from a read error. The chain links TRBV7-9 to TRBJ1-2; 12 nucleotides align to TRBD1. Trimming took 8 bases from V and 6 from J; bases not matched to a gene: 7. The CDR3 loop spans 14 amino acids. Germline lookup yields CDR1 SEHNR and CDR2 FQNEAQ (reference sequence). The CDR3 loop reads CASFRDRGLHGYTL. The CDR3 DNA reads TGTGCCAGCTTCCGGGACAGGGGGCTTCATGGCTACACCCTC.

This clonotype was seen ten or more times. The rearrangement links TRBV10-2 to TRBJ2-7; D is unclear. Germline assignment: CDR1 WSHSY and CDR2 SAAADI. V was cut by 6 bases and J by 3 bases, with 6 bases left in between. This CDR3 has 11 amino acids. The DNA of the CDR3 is TGCGCCAGCAGAGTAAGCTACGAGCAGTACTTC. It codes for CASRVSYEQYF.

CDR3 region: CASSVSGRGETQYF. The CDR3 region has the DNA TGTGCCAGCAGCGTTTCGGGCAGGGGAGAGACCCAGTACTTC. This chain uses TRBV25-1 with TRBJ2-5, with a possible D match to TRBD1 (6 bases). V gave up 6 bases and J gave up 4 bases, with 15 bases separating them. The CDR3 contains 14 residues. CDR1 is MGHDK, CDR2 SYGVNS, per germline.

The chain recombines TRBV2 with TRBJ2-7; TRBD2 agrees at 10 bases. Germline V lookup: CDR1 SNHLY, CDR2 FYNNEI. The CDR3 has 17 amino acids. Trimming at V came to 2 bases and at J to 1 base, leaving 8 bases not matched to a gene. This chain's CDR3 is CASSEHPASGSSYEQYF. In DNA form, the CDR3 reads TGTGCCAGCAGTGAACACCCAGCTAGCGGGAGTTCCTACGAGCAGTACTTC.

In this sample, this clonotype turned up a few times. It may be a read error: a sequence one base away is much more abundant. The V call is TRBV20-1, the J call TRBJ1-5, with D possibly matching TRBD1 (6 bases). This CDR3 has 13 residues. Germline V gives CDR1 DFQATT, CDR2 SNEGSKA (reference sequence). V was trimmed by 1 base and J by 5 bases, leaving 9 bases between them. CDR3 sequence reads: CSARGAGDQPQHF. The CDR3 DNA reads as TGCAGTGCTAGAGGGGCAGGGGATCAGCCCCAGCATTTT.

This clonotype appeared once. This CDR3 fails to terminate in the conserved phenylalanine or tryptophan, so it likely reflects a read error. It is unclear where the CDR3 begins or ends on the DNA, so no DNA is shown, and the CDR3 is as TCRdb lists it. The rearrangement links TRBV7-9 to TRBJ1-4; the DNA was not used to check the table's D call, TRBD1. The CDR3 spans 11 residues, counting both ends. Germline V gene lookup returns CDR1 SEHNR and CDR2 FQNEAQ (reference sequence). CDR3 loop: CASSYGQGSNY.

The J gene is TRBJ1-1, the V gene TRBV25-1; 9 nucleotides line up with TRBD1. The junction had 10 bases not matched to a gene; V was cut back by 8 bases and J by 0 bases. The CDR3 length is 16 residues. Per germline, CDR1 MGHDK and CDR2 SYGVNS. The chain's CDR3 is CASADRGVGLNTEAFF. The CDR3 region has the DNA TGTGCCAGCGCGGACAGGGGAGTGGGGTTGAACACTGAAGCTTTCTTT. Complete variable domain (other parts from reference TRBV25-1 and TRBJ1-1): EADIYQTPRYLVIGTGKKITLECSQTMGHDKMYWYQQDPGMELHLIHYSYGVNSTEKGDLSSESTVSRIRTEHFPLTLESARPSHTSQYLCASADRGVGLNTEAFFGQGTRLTVV.

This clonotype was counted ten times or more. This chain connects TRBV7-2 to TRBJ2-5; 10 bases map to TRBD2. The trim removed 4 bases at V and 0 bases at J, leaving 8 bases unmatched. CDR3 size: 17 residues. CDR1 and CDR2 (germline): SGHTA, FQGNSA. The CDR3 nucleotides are TGTGCCAGCAGCTCCAAGGGACTAGCGTTGTACCAAGAGACCCAGTACTTC. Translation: CASSSKGLALYQETQYF.

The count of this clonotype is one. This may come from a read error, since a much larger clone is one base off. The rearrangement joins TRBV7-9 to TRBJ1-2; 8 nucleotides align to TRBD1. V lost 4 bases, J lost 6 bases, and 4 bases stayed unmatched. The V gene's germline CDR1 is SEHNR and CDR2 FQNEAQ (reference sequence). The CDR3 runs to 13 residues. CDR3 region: CASSSRGPDGYTF. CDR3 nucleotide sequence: TGTGCCAGCAGCTCCAGGGGGCCCGATGGCTACACCTTC.

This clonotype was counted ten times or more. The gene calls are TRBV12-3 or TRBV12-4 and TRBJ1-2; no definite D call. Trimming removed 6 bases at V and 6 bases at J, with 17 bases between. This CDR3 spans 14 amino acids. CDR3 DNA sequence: TGTGCCAGCAGGGCCGGGCGTGCACCACATGGCTACACCTTC. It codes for CASRAGRAPHGYTF.

CDR3 nucleotide sequence: TGTGCCAGCAGCTCTAGCGGGCGCGGGGAGACCCAGCATTTT. Translating gives CASSSSGRGETQHF. The rearrangement uses TRBV7-9 and TRBJ1-5; D is uncertain. V gave up 4 bases and J gave up 11 bases, with 18 bases separating them. The CDR3 contains 14 residues. Germline CDR1 and CDR2: SEHNR and FQNEAQ (reference sequence).

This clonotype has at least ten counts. The CDR3 loop is CSVGGGGGAFF. The CDR3 coding sequence is TGCAGCGTTGGAGGGGGAGGGGGGGCTTTCTTT. This chain joins TRBV29-1 and TRBJ1-1; the D gene is possibly TRBD1 (6 bases). CDR1 SQVTM and CDR2 ANQGSEA come from the germline V gene. V shed 4 bases and J shed 11 bases, with 14 bases lying between them. This CDR3 region has 11 residues.

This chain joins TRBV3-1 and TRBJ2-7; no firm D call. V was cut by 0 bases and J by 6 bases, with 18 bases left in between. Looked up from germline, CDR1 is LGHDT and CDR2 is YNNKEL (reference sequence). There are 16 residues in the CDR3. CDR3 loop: CASSQEGQWSWAEQYF. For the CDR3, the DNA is TGTGCCAGCAGCCAAGAGGGTCAGTGGTCATGGGCCGAGCAGTACTTC.

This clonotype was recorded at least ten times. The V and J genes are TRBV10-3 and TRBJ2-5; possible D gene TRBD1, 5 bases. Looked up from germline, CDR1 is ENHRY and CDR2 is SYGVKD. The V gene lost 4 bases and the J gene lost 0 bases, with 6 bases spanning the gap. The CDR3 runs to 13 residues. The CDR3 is CAISAGYQETQYF. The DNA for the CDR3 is TGTGCCATCAGTGCAGGGTACCAAGAGACCCAGTACTTC.